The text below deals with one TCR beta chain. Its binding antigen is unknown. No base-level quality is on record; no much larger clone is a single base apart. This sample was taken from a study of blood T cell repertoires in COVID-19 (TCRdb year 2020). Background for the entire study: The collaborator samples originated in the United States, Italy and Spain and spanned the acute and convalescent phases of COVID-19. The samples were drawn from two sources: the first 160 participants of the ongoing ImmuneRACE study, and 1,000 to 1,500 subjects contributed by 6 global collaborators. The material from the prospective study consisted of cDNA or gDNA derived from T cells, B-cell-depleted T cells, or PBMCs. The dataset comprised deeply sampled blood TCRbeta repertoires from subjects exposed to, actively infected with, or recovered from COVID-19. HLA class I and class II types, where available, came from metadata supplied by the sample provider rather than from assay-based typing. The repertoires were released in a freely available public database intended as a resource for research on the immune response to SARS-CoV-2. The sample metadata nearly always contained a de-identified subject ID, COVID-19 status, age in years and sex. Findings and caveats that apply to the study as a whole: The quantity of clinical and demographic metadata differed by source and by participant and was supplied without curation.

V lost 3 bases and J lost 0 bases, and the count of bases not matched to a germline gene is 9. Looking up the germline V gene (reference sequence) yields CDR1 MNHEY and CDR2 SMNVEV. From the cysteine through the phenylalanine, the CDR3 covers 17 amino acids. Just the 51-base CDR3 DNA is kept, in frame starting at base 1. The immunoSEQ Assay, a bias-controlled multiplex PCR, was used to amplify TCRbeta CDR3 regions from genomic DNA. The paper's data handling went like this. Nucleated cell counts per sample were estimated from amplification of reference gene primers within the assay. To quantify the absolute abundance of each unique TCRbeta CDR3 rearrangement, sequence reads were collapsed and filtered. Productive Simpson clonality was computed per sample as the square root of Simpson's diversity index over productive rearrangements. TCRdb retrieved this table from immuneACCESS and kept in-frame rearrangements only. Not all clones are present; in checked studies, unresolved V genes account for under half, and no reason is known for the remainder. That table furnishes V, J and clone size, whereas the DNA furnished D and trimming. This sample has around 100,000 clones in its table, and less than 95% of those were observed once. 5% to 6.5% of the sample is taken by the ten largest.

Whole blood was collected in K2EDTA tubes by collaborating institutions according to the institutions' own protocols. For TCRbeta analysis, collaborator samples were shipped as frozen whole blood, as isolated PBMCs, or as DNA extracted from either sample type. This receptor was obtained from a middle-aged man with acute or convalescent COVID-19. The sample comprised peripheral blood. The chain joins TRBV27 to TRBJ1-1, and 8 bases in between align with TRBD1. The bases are TGTGCCAGCAGTTTTAACAGGGGGTTAGGGCTGAACACTGAAGCTTTCTTT. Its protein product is CASSFNRGLGLNTEAFF.